This record covers a single T cell receptor (beta chain). Its antigen remains unknown. Other nucleotide sequences from this sample produce the same CDR3. This sample is drawn from a study of graft-versus-host responses after intestinal transplantation. Across the study: Induction using anti-thymocyte globulin, followed by tacrolimus and steroids for 3 to 4 years, was given to all recipients.

The CDR3 has 13 amino acids. The V and J ends lost 2 bases and 1 base, in that order; junction bases with no gene match: 1. CDR1 is GTSNPN and CDR2 is SVGIG in the germline V gene (reference sequence). Assay: immunoSEQ multiplex PCR; the TCRdb copy retains only in-frame clones and omits some. This table holds some 120,000 clones, approximately 90% found once. The sequenced sample was unstimulated CD4+ T cells sorted from spleen or lymph node cells, obtained before intestinal transplant. The rearrangement joins TRBV30 to TRBJ1-1; 7 positions agree with TRBD1. This receptor was obtained from a human donor who received an intestinal transplant. The CDR3 here is CAWSRQGNTEAFF. CDR3 nucleotides: TGTGCCTGGAGTCGACAGGGGAACACTGAAGCTTTCTTT.